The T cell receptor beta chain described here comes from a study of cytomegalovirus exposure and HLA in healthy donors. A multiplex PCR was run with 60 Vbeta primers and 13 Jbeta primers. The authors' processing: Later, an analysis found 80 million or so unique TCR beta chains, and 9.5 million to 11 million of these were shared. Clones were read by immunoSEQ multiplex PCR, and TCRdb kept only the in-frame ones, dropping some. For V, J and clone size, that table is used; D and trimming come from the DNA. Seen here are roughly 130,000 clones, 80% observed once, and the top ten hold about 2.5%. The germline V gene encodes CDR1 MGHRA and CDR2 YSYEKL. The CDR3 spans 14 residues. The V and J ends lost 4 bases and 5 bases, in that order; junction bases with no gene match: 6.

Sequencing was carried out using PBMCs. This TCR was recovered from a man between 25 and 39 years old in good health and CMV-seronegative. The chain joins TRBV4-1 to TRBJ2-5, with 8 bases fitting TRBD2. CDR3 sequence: CASSLGLAEETQYF. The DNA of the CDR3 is TGCGCCAGCAGCCTTGGACTAGCCGAGGAGACCCAGTACTTC.